The 7 T cell receptor beta chains reported below all come from one sample, sequenced in a study of shared clonotypes between healthy human individuals. CD45RO-negative, CCR7-selected cells formed the naive CD8 fraction, which excluded terminally differentiated effector memory CD45RA+ cells. Sequencing was performed with immunoSEQ multiplex PCR; in TCRdb, only in-frame clones are kept and a portion is missing. The sample shows about 820,000 clones, 85% to 95% of them seen only once. The sequenced material came from naive CD8+ T cells sorted from blood. These receptors originate from a man aged 25 to 40 in good health.

As for this clone: The germline gene is not matched at one end of the junction; a read error may be the cause. The chain combines TRBV7-3 with TRBJ2-7; TRBD1 agrees at 8 bases. The CDR3 has 14 residues. Germline V gene lookup returns CDR1 SGHTA and CDR2 FQGTGA. The CDR3 coding sequence is TGTGCCAGCAGCCTAACAGGGGGGCCTCACGAGCAGTACTTC. It yields the protein CASSLTGGPHEQYF. Together with reference TRBV7-3 and TRBJ2-7, the CDR3 gives the full variable domain: GAGVSQTPSNKVTEKGKYVELRCDPISGHTALYWYRQSLGQGPEFLIYFQGTGAADDSGLPNDRFFAVRPEGSVSTLKIQRTERGDSAVYLCASSLTGGPHEQYFGPGTRLTVT.

This clone appeared once. Other DNA sequences within the sample encode an identical CDR3. The chain uses TRBV27 and TRBJ2-7; D uncertain. CDR3 size: 9 residues. Germline V gives CDR1 MNHEY, CDR2 SMNVEV (reference sequence). The V gene lost 8 bases and the J gene lost 1 base, with 0 bases spanning the gap. The CDR3 coding sequence is TGTGCCAGCTCCTACGAGCAGTACTTC. This sequence encodes CASSYEQYF.

The chain recombines TRBV2 with TRBJ2-7, with D possibly called TRBD1 or TRBD2 (6 bases each). From germline, CDR1 is SNHLY and CDR2 FYNNEI. Trimming removed 7 bases from V and 4 bases from J, with 11 bases in between. This CDR3 has 12 amino acids. CDR3 DNA: TGTGCCAGCAATAAGGGGGGATACGAGCAGTACTTC. Translated: CASNKGGYEQYF.

This chain links TRBV2 with TRBJ1-5, with a possible D match to TRBD1 (6 bases). The CDR3 consists of 18 residues. The ends were cut back, 5 bases at V and 3 bases at J, with 23 bases in the middle. The germline V gene encodes CDR1 SNHLY and CDR2 FYNNEI. CDR3 sequence reads: CASSSRPGGQRDNQPQHF. CDR3 bases: TGTGCCAGCAGTTCCCGACCCGGCGGACAGCGAGACAATCAGCCCCAGCATTTT. The full variable domain, its missing parts supplied by reference TRBV2 and TRBJ1-5, is EPEVTQTPSHQVTQMGQEVILRCVPISNHLYFYWYRQILGQKVEFLVSFYNNEISEKSEIFDDQFSVERPDGSNFTLKIRSTKLEDSAMYFCASSSRPGGQRDNQPQHFGDGTRLSIL.

The chain links TRBV4-2 to TRBJ2-3; 9 bases are a match to TRBD2. The CDR3 contains 16 residues. Germline values: CDR1 LGHNA, CDR2 YNFKEQ. V trimming: 1 base; J trimming: 3 bases; junction bases outside the gene matches: 5. The CDR3 nucleotides are TGTGCCAGCAGCCAAGTAGCGGGAGAAGCGACAGATACGCAGTATTTT. Protein sequence: CASSQVAGEATDTQYF.

The chain has TRBV7-3 and TRBJ2-7; D uncertain. V gave up 4 bases and J gave up 3 bases, with 13 bases separating them. The CDR3 consists of 14 residues. Germline-derived CDR1 and CDR2 are SGHTA and FQGTGA. In DNA, the CDR3 is TGTGCCAGCAGCTCCCTCGGCGGAGACTACGAGCAGTACTTC. This sequence encodes CASSSLGGDYEQYF.

The chain is built from TRBV27 and TRBJ1-1; D call uncertain. CDR3 length: 15 amino acids. The V end was cut by 6 bases, the J end by 1 base, with 15 bases between. The V gene's germline CDR1 is MNHEY and CDR2 SMNVEV (reference sequence). The DNA for the CDR3 is TGTGCCAGCAGCCAAATCCCCTTGGGGAACACTGAAGCTTTCTTT. This codes for CASSQIPLGNTEAFF.